The clone carrying this TCR beta chain was seen repeatedly, ten times or more. Its target is not known. This specimen comes from a study of T-cell memory formation after mild COVID-19. V was pared by 7 bases and J by 4 bases, with 9 bases of the junction left unmatched. CDR3 length: 15 residues. The germline V gene has CDR1 SGHRS and CDR2 YFSETQ. Study-level results: Pre-infection memory held some responding clones, suggesting pre-existing cross-reactive T cells responded.

TCRalpha and TCRbeta libraries used 5'RACE with constant-segment primers and UMIs. A single record per CDR3 protein comes from TCRdb applying MiXCR to the 5' RACE reads. Of 530,000 or so distinct CDR3 sequences in the sample, 17% were seen once. This clonotype was sampled from an adult woman who had mild COVID-19 (a few samples of this study predate the infection). Cell type and time point are not known. The chain combines TRBV5-1 with TRBJ2-1; 9 positions agree with TRBD1. Sequencing used PBMCs or a T cell subset sorted from them (not recorded which). This CDR3 reads CASVIGTGMYNEQFF. CDR3 nucleotides: TGCGCCAGCGTTATCGGGACAGGGATGTACAATGAGCAGTTCTTC.